This T cell receptor beta chain was identified in a study of blood T cells in healthy people across ages. Study at large: Template switching recovered approximately one barcoded beta molecule for every two T cells.

Each donor's blood draw was roughly 10 milliliters of peripheral blood. This clonotype has a count of ten or more. Its antigen is as yet unknown. A much larger clone differs from this one at a single base, so this may be a read error. Germline V gene data show CDR1 as SGHVS and CDR2 as FQNEAQ. The V gene lost 3 bases and the J gene lost 11 bases, with 13 bases spanning the gap. This CDR3 is 12 amino acids long. Combining a sample-barcoded 5' primer with a J-beta primer mix, a second PCR ran for about 7 to 12 cycles. From the 5' RACE reads, TCRdb called clonotypes with MiXCR, one entry per CDR3 protein. The sample carries 590,000 or so distinct CDR3 sequences, approximately 30% recorded once. Overall study results and limits: More naive CD4+ cells and higher diversity were found in long-lived than in aged donors.

This receptor was taken from a woman older than 75 in good health. The chain couples TRBV7-8 to TRBJ2-5; no clear D gene. Sequencing was performed on blood. CDR3 sequence (DNA): TGTGCCAGCAGCTTTCGATCCAATGAGCAGTACTTC. It codes for CASSFRSNEQYF.